This T cell receptor beta chain emerged from a study of blood T cell repertoires in COVID-19 (dated by TCRdb to about 2020). Some background on the complete study: Samples from collaborators originated in the United States, Italy and Spain and spanned both the acute and convalescent phases of COVID-19. The material from the prospective study consisted of cDNA or gDNA derived from T cells, B-cell-depleted T cells, or PBMCs. The repertoires were made available in a free public database intended to serve as a resource for research on the immune response to SARS-CoV-2. The dataset comprised deeply sampled blood TCRbeta repertoires from subjects exposed to, actively infected with, or recovered from COVID-19. HLA class I and class II types, where available, came from metadata supplied by the sample provider rather than from assay-based typing. Nearly every sample came with metadata listing a de-identified subject ID, COVID-19 status, age in years and sex. Samples were obtained from the ongoing ImmuneRACE study (first 160 participants) and from 1,254 subjects provided by 6 global collaborators. Overall study outcomes, separate from this receptor: The amount of clinical and demographic metadata varied by source and participant and was provided uncurated.

TCRbeta CDR3 regions were amplified from genomic DNA using the immunoSEQ Assay, a bias-controlled multiplex PCR. As for the original processing: Within the assay, amplification of reference gene primers was used to estimate how many nucleated cells each sample contained. To quantify the absolute abundance of each unique TCRbeta CDR3 rearrangement, sequence reads were collapsed and filtered. Productive Simpson clonality was computed per sample as the square root of Simpson's diversity index over productive rearrangements. TCRdb retrieved this table from immuneACCESS and kept in-frame rearrangements only. Not all clones are present; in checked studies, unresolved V genes account for under half, and no reason is known for the remainder. V and J calls and clone size are as listed in that table; D and trimming were resolved from the DNA. The sample has 55,000 to 75,000 clones on record, about 90% of them singletons. The ten most abundant clones make up 1.1% to 1.5% of the sample.

At the junction V is shortened by 0 bases and J by 9 bases, with 9 bases in between. CDR1 and CDR2 were assigned from the germline V gene as LGHNT and FRNRAP. Spanning cysteine to phenylalanine, the CDR3 consists of 13 amino acids. The retained sequence is limited to the CDR3, 39 bases, with the frame set at the first base. Whole blood was collected in K2EDTA tubes by collaborating institutions according to the institutions' own protocols. For TCRbeta analysis, collaborators shipped samples as frozen whole blood, isolated PBMCs, or DNA extracted from either of those sample types. A note on this clone: It lacks a known antigen. No much larger clone exists at a distance of one base, and base qualities are not known.

The chain employs TRBV12-5 and TRBJ1-5; TRBD1 is perhaps the D gene, given 5 matching bases. The clonotype originates from a man between 60 and 75 years old with acute or convalescent COVID-19. Sequencing was performed on peripheral blood. The CDR3 corresponds to CASGLVGLAPQHF. In nucleotide form, the sequence is TGTGCTAGTGGTTTGGTGGGGCTCGCGCCCCAGCATTTT.